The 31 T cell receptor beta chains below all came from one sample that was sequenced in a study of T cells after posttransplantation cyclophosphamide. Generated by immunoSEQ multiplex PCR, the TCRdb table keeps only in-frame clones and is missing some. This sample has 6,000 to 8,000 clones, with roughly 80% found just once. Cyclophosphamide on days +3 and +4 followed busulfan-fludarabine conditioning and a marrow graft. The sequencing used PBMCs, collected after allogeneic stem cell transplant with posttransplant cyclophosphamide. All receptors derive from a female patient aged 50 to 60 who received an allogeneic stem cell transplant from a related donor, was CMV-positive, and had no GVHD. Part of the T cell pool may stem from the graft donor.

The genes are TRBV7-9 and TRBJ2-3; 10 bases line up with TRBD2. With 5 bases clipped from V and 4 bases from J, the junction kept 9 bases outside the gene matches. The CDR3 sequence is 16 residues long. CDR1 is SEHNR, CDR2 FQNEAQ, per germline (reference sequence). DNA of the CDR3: TGTGCCAGCAGCCCACCGGGACTAGCGATCCCAGATACGCAGTATTTT. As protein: CASSPPGLAIPDTQYF.

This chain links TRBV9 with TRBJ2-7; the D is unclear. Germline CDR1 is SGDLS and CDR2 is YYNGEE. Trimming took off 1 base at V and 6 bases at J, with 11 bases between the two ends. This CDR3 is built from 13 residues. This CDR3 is CASSVTDTPEQYF. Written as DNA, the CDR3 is TGTGCCAGCAGCGTAACCGACACGCCCGAGCAGTACTTC.

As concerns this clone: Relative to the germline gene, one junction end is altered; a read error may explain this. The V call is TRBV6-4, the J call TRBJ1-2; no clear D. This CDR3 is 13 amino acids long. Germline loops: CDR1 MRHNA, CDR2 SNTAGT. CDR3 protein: CASRDFGAYGYTF. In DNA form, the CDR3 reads TGTGCCAGCAGAGACTTCGGTGCCTATGGCTACACCTTC.

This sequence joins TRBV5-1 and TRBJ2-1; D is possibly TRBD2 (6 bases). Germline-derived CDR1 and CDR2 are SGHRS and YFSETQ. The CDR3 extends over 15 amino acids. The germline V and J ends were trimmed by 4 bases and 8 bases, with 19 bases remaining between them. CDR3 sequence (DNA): TGCGCCAGCAGCCCCGGGAGCTTGTCTGCCCATGAGCAGTTCTTC. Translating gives CASSPGSLSAHEQFF.

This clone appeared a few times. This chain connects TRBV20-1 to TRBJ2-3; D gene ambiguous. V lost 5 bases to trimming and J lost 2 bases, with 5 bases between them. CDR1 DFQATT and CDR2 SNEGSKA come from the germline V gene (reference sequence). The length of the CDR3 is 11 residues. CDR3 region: CSASFTDTQYF. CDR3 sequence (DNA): TGCAGTGCTTCATTCACAGATACGCAGTATTTT.

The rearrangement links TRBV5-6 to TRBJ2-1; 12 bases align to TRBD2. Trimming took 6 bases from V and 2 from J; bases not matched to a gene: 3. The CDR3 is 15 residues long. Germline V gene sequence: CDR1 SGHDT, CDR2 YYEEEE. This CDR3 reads CASKLAGGPYNEQFF. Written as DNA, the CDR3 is TGTGCCAGCAAACTAGCGGGGGGCCCCTACAATGAGCAGTTCTTC.

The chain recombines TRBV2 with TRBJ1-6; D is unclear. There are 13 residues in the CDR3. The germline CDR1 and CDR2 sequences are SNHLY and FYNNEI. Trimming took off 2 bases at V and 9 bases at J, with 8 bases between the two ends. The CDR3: CASSESVGSPLHF. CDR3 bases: TGTGCCAGCAGTGAAAGCGTGGGTTCACCCCTCCACTTT.

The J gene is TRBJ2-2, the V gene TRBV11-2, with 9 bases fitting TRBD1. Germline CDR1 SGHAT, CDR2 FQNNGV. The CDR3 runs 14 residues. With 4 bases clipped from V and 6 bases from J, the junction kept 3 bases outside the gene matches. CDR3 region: CASSSYRGPGELFF. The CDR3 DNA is TGTGCCAGCAGCTCCTACAGGGGGCCCGGGGAGCTGTTTTTT.

CDR3 loop: CAGGQGTGEQYF. The CDR3 DNA follows: TGTGCCGGCGGACAGGGGACGGGAGAGCAGTACTTC. The gene calls are TRBV28 and TRBJ2-7; TRBD1 matches 9 bases. The CDR3 length is 12 residues. CDR1 is MDHEN and CDR2 is SYDVKM in the germline V gene. Trimming at V came to 11 bases and at J to 7 bases, leaving 9 bases not matched to a gene.

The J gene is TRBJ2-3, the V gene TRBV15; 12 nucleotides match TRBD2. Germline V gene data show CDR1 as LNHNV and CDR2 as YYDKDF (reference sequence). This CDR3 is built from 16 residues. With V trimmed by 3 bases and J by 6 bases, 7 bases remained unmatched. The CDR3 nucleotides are TGTGCCACCAGCAGCGACACTAGCGGGGGGCGGGATACGCAGTATTTT. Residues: CATSSDTSGGRDTQYF.

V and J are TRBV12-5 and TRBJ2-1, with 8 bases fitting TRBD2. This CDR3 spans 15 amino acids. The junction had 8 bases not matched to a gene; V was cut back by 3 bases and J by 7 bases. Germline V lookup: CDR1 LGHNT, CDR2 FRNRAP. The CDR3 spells CASGFGRAERNEQFF. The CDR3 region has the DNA TGTGCTAGTGGTTTCGGGAGGGCCGAGAGAAATGAGCAGTTCTTC.

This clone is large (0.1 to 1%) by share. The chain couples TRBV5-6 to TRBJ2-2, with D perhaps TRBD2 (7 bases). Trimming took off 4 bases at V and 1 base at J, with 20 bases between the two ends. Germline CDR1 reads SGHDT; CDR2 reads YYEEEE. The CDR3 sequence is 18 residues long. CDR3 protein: CASSPGPRAGQNTGELFF. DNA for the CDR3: TGTGCCAGCAGCCCCGGTCCGAGAGCGGGACAGAACACCGGGGAGCTGTTTTTT.

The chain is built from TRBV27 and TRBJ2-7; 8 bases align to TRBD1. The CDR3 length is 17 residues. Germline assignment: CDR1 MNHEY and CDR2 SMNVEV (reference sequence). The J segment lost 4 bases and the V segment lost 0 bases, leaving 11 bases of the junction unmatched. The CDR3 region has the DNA TGTGCCAGCAGTTTATCAGCCCTCTCGGGACAGGTATACGAGCAGTACTTC. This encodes CASSLSALSGQVYEQYF.

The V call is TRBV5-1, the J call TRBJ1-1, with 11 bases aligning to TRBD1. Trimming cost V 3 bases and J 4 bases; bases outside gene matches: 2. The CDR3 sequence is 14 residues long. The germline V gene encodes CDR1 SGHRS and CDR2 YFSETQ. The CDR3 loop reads CASSSGQGGTEAFF. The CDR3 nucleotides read TGCGCCAGCAGCTCGGGACAGGGGGGCACTGAAGCTTTCTTT. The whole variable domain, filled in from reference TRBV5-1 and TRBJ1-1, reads KAGVTQTPRYLIKTRGQQVTLSCSPISGHRSVSWYQQTPGQGLQFLFEYFSETQRNKGNFPGRFSGRQFSNSRSEMNVSTLELGDSALYLCASSSGQGGTEAFFGQGTRLTVV.

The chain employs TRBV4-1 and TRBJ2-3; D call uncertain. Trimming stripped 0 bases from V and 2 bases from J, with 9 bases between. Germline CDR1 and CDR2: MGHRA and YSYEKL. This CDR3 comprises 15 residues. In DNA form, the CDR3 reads TGCGCCAGCAGCCAAGAGGGCTCCATCACAGATACGCAGTATTTT. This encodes CASSQEGSITDTQYF.

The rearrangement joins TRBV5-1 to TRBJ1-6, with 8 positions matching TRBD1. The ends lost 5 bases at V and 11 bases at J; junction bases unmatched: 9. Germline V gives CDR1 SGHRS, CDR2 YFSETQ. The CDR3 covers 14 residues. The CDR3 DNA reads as TGCGCCAGCAGTTATGGACAGGGAAACCCACCCCTCCACTTT. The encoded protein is CASSYGQGNPPLHF.

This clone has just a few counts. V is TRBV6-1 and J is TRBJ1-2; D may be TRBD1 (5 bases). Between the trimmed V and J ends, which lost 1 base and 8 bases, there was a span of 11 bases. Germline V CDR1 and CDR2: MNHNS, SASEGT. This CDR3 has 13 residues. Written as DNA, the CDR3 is TGTGCCAGCAGTGAAGTTGTCGGGGGGGGCTACACCTTC. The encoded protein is CASSEVVGGGYTF.

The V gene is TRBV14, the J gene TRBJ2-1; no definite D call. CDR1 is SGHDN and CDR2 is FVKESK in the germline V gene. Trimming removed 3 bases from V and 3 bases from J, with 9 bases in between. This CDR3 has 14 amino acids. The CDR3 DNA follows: TGTGCCAGCAGCCAGGTGCGGAGCTACAATGAGCAGTTCTTC. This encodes CASSQVRSYNEQFF.

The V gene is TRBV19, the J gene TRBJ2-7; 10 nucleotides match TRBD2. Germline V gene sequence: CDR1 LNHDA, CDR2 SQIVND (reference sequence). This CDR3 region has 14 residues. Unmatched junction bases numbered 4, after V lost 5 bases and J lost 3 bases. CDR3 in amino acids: CASSVSGGLYEQYF. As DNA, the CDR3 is TGTGCCAGTAGTGTTAGCGGGGGGCTCTACGAGCAGTACTTC.

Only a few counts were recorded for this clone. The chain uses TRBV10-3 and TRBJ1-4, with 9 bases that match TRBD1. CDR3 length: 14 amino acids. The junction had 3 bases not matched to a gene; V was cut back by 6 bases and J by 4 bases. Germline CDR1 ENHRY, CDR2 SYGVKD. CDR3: CAISRTGDNEKLFF. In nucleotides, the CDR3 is TGTGCCATCAGCAGGACAGGGGATAATGAAAAACTGTTTTTT.

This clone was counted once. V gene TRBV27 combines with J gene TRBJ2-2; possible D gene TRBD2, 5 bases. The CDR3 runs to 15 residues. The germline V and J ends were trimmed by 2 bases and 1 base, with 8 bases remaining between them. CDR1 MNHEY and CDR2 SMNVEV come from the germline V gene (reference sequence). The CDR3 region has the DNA TGTGCCAGCAGTTTAAGAGGGAAGAACACCGGGGAGCTGTTTTTT. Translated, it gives CASSLRGKNTGELFF.

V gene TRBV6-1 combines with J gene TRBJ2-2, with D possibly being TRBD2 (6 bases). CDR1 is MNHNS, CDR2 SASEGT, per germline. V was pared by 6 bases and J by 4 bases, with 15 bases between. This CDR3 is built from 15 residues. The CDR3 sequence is CASSLGQAGTGELFF. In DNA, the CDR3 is TGTGCCAGCAGCCTCGGACAAGCGGGCACCGGGGAGCTGTTTTTT.

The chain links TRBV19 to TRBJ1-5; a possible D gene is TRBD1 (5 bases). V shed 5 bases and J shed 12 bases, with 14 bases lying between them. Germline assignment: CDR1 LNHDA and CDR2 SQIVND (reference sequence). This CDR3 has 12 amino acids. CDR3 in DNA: TGTGCCAGTAGTCCGTGGGGCGGATTCCAGCATTTT. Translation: CASSPWGGFQHF.

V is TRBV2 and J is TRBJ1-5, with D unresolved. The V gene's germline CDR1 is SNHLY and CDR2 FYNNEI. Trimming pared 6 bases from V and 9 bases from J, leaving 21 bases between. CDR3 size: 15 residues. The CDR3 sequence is CASSVTDKEIWPQHF. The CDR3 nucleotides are TGTGCCAGCAGCGTAACCGACAAGGAAATATGGCCCCAGCATTTT.

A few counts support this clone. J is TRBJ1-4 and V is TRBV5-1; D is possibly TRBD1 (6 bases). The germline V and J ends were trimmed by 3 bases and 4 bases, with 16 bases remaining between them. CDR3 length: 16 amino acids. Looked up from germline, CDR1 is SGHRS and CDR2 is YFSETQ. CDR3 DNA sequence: TGCGCCAGCAGCTCCTCCAAGACAGGTGGTAATGAAAAACTGTTTTTT. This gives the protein CASSSSKTGGNEKLFF.

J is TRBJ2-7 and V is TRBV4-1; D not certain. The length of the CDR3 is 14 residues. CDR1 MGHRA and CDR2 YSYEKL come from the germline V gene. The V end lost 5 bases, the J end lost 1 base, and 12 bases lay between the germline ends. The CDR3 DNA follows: TGCGCCAGCAGCTTTCTACCGGAGTCCTACGAGCAGTACTTC. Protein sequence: CASSFLPESYEQYF.

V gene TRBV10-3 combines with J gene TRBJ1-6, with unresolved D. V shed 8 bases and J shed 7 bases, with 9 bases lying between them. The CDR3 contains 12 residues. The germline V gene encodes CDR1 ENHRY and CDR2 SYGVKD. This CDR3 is CAIEDPNSPLHF. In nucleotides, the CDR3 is TGTGCCATCGAGGATCCGAATTCACCCCTCCACTTT.

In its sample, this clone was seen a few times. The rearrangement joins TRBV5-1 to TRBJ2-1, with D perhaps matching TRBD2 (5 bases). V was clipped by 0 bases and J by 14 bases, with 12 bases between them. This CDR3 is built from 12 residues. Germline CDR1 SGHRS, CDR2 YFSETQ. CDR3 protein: CASSLDAGSEFF. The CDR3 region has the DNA TGCGCCAGCAGCTTGGATGCGGGTTCAGAGTTCTTC.

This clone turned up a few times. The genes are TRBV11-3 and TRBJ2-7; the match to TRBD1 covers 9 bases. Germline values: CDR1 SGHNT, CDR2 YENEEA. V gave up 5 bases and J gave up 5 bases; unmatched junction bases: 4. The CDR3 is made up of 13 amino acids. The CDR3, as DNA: TGTGCCAGCAGCGGACAGGGGAGGAACGAGCAGTACTTC. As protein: CASSGQGRNEQYF.

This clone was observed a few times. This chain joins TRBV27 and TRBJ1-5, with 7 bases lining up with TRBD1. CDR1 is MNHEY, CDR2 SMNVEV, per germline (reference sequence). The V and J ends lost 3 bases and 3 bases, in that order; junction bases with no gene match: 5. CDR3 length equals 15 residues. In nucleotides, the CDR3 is TGTGCCAGCAGTTTGGCAGGGGGGCACAATCAGCCCCAGCATTTT. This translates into CASSLAGGHNQPQHF.

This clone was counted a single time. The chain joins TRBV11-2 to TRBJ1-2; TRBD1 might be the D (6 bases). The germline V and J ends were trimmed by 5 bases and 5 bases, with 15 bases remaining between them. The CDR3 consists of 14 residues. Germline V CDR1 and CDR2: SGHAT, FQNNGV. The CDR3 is CASSPMGGAYGYTF. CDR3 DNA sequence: TGTGCCAGCAGCCCAATGGGGGGGGCTTATGGCTACACCTTC.